This entry concerns a single T cell receptor beta chain. Its specificity is not known. Donors were systemically healthy Caucasian individuals from Russia aged roughly 6 to 95 years. The sample comes from a study of blood T cells in healthy people across ages. The CDR3 is made up of 15 amino acids. V shed 5 bases and J shed 0 bases, with 14 bases lying between them. Germline CDR1 is SQVTM and CDR2 is ANQGSEA. The authors ran a second PCR of about 7 to 12 cycles using a sample-barcoded 5' primer and a J-beta primer mix. TCRdb passed the 5' RACE reads through MiXCR, listing each CDR3 protein once. The repertoire holds hundreds of thousands of distinct CDR3 sequences, with 40% to 65% as singletons. Study observations and caveats: Lack of knowledge of donor CMV status possibly confounded expanded clonotype changes. Any conclusive comparison of naive versus antigen-experienced cells was prevented by using unsorted PBMCs. Versus aged donors, long-lived donors had higher diversity and more naive CD4+ cells.

The genes are TRBV29-1 and TRBJ2-1; no firm D call. The sample was blood. The source of this sequence is an elderly woman in good health. This CDR3 is CSVPDGTSSYNEQFF. In nucleotides, the CDR3 is TGCAGCGTTCCCGACGGCACGAGCTCCTACAATGAGCAGTTCTTC.